A selection of T cell receptor beta chains follows, all from one sample in a study of blood T cell repertoires in COVID-19. Clones were sequenced by immunoSEQ multiplex PCR, and TCRdb holds only the in-frame ones, with some missing. The data contain about 160,000 clones, 65% to 80% of them seen just once; the ten biggest clones take up 8.1%. Sequenced sample: peripheral blood. The receptor set was obtained from a man aged 60-69 years with acute or convalescent COVID-19. Both conserved end residues are part of each CDR3. D genes are given only for firm matches. Clone size is stated in some rows and not others, as once, few, many or a class when expanded.

CDR3nt: TGTGCCAGCAGCACCTACGACAGGTCTGAAGCTTTCTTT
CDR3aa: CASSTYDRSEAFF
j_gene: TRBJ1-1
v_gene: TRBV3-1/TRBV3-2
d_gene: .
abundance: .

CDR3nt: TGTGCCAGTAGTACCCCCCCGACAGAGGGCTACACCTTC
CDR3aa: CASSTPPTEGYTF
j_gene: TRBJ1-2
v_gene: TRBV19
d_gene: .
abundance: .

CDR3nt: TGCGCCAGCAGCCCCGCAGTGGGAGGACAATACGAGCAGTACTTC
CDR3aa: CASSPAVGGQYEQYF
j_gene: TRBJ2-7
v_gene: TRBV4-1
d_gene: .
abundance: .

CDR3nt: TGTGCCAGCAGCTTACGGGAGAACACTGAAGCTTTCTTT
CDR3aa: CASSLRENTEAFF
j_gene: TRBJ1-1
v_gene: TRBV7-8
d_gene: .
abundance: .

CDR3nt: TGTGCCAGCAGCTCCCGGACTAGCGGGAGTACTTTTACGCAGTATTTT
CDR3aa: CASSSRTSGSTFTQYF
j_gene: TRBJ2-3
v_gene: TRBV7-8
d_gene: TRBD2
abundance: .

CDR3nt: TGTGCCAGCAGCAAAGACAGGGTTTACCAAGAGACCCAGTACTTC
CDR3aa: CASSKDRVYQETQYF
j_gene: TRBJ2-5
v_gene: TRBV21-1
d_gene: .
abundance: .

CDR3nt: TGTGCCAGCAGCTTGGGACTAGCGGGGGACAACAATGAGCAGTTCTTC
CDR3aa: CASSLGLAGDNNEQFF
j_gene: TRBJ2-1
v_gene: TRBV5-4
d_gene: TRBD2
abundance: .

CDR3nt: TGCAGCGTTGAATGGGCGGGGGTGGACTACGAGCAGTACTTC
CDR3aa: CSVEWAGVDYEQYF
j_gene: TRBJ2-7
v_gene: TRBV29-1
d_gene: TRBD2
abundance: .

CDR3nt: TGTGCCAGCAGCTTAGCGGCTGGTAATTACAGGGGTTACGAGCAGTACTTC
CDR3aa: CASSLAAGNYRGYEQYF
j_gene: TRBJ2-7
v_gene: TRBV7-8
d_gene: TRBD1
abundance: .

CDR3nt: TGTGCCAGCTCACCAGTCAGTGCAGATACGCAGTATTTT
CDR3aa: CASSPVSADTQYF
j_gene: TRBJ2-3
v_gene: TRBV18
d_gene: .
abundance: .

CDR3nt: TGTGCCAGCATCACGGACAGTTATAATTCACCCCTCCACTTT
CDR3aa: CASITDSYNSPLHF
j_gene: TRBJ1-6
v_gene: TRBV28
d_gene: .
abundance: .

CDR3nt: TGTGCCAGCAGCTTAGCGGAGGGGTGGCAGCCCCAGCATTTT
CDR3aa: CASSLAEGWQPQHF
j_gene: TRBJ1-5
v_gene: TRBV7-9
d_gene: .
abundance: many

CDR3nt: TGTGCCTGGAGTGTTGGGCCGCCTCTTGAAGCTTTCTTT
CDR3aa: CAWSVGPPLEAFF
j_gene: TRBJ1-1
v_gene: TRBV30
d_gene: .
abundance: few

CDR3nt: TGTGCCAGCAGCTTGGGGGCTAGGGAGCAGTTCTTC
CDR3aa: CASSLGAREQFF
j_gene: TRBJ2-1
v_gene: TRBV11-2
d_gene: .
abundance: .

CDR3nt: TGCGCCAGCAGCCACCCGGACAGGGAAAATTCACCCCTCCACTTT
CDR3aa: CASSHPDRENSPLHF
j_gene: TRBJ1-6
v_gene: TRBV4-1
d_gene: TRBD1
abundance: .

CDR3nt: TGTGCCAGCAGCTCGGACAGGGGATCCTACAATGAGCAGTTCTTC
CDR3aa: CASSSDRGSYNEQFF
j_gene: TRBJ2-1
v_gene: TRBV7-2
d_gene: TRBD1
abundance: .

CDR3nt: TGTGCCAGCAGCGCAGGGACTATCCACACCGGGGAGCTGTTTTTT
CDR3aa: CASSAGTIHTGELFF
j_gene: TRBJ2-2
v_gene: TRBV2
d_gene: TRBD2
abundance: .

CDR3nt: TGCGCCAGCAGCGTCGACAGGGCTCAAGAGACCCAGTACTTC
CDR3aa: CASSVDRAQETQYF
j_gene: TRBJ2-5
v_gene: TRBV5-1
d_gene: TRBD1
abundance: .

CDR3nt: TGTGCCAGCAGGAGGGACAGTGGCTCTGGAAACACCATATATTTT
CDR3aa: CASRRDSGSGNTIYF
j_gene: TRBJ1-3
v_gene: TRBV2
d_gene: TRBD1
abundance: few

CDR3nt: TGTGCCAGCAGCTTTACCGGGACAGGGCAGGGCTACACCTTC
CDR3aa: CASSFTGTGQGYTF
j_gene: TRBJ1-2
v_gene: TRBV11-2
d_gene: TRBD1
abundance: .

CDR3nt: TGCAGCGTTGAAGTCCAGGACAGGGGATCCTACGAGCAGTACTTC
CDR3aa: CSVEVQDRGSYEQYF
j_gene: TRBJ2-7
v_gene: TRBV29-1
d_gene: TRBD1
abundance: .

CDR3nt: TGTGCCAGCAGTTCACGACCGGGACAGGGCCCAAACATTCAGTACTTC
CDR3aa: CASSSRPGQGPNIQYF
j_gene: TRBJ2-4
v_gene: TRBV6-2/TRBV6-3
d_gene: TRBD1
abundance: .

CDR3nt: TGTGCCAGCAGCCGAGATCAGGGGGGCTATGGCTACACCTTC
CDR3aa: CASSRDQGGYGYTF
j_gene: TRBJ1-2
v_gene: TRBV7-3
d_gene: TRBD1
abundance: once

CDR3nt: TGCGCCAGCAGCCAAGATTTTCGGGGGAATGTAAACGAGCAGTACTTC
CDR3aa: CASSQDFRGNVNEQYF
j_gene: TRBJ2-7
v_gene: TRBV4-3
d_gene: .
abundance: once